This T cell receptor (beta chain) was profiled in a study of regulatory T cells in long-lasting Graves disease. Whole-study context: Disease was considered persistent Graves' disease after over 5 years of antithyroid drugs (with positive TSH receptor antibodies). General study points: Gene preferences differed: TRBV28, TRBJ1-2, TRBJ2-5 in persistent cases.

J lost 3 bases, V lost 6 bases, and 8 bases had no gene match. This CDR3 region has 15 residues. Per germline, CDR1 MDHEN and CDR2 SYDVKM. For TCR beta, libraries came from iRepertoire HTBI primers and Arm-PCR of CDR3 regions. TCRdb independently ran MiXCR on the multiplex PCR reads; one entry per CDR3 protein. Of a few hundred thousand distinct CDR3 sequences in the sample, less than 30% were seen once. There are many counts of this clonotype. No antigen is known for it. The sample's time point: persistent/refractory GD, antithyroid drugs over 5 years with positive TRAb. Isolated PBMC RNA provided the starting material for the TCR library. Peripheral blood, 7.5 to 9.5 milliliters per patient, was collected in EDTA tubes.

The chain couples TRBV28 to TRBJ1-5, with 7 bases that match TRBD1. The TCR was taken from a woman aged 40 to 50 with Graves disease. Sequences were derived from peripheral blood mononuclear cells (PBMCs), sampled when the disease was refractory, from a patient treated with antithyroid drugs. CDR3 in DNA: TGTGCCAGCAGCCTTGAAGGGACAGTCAATCAGCCCCAGCATTTT. Translation: CASSLEGTVNQPQHF.